Listed here is a single T cell receptor beta chain. Its antigen specificity is not known. No base qualities exist here, and no much larger clone lies one base off it. The cohort comprised some 680 healthy bone marrow donors. At the time of sampling, all cohort members were nominally healthy, though unrecorded immune exposures were likely present. The donor tested CMV seronegative and was one of the 352 seronegative cohort members. A peripheral blood sample was collected from each donor, and TCR beta sequencing was performed on peripheral blood mononuclear cells. Genomic DNA was extracted from the blood cell samples with the Qiagen DNeasy Blood Extraction Kit. The sample originates from a study of cytomegalovirus exposure and HLA in healthy donors (dated by TCRdb to about 2017). Describing the broader study: In an earlier analysis of around 540 of the donors, 276 Gb of sequence data and approximately 120 million unique TCR beta sequences from roughly 200 million T cells were reported. The T cell repertoires of under 700 subjects were profiled by immunosequencing and related to cytomegalovirus serostatus. Among some 410 genotyped donors of the cohort, an average of approximately 240,000 unique TCR beta nucleotide sequences was sequenced per donor, of which approximately 19% were non-productive. Every repertoire in the discovery cohort had been generated on one and the same sequencing platform. Alongside the repertoire data, information on donor age, sex, ethnicity and CMV serostatus was compiled. The later analysis used no new phenotypic data to find candidate immune exposures, relying instead on TCR beta sequences and their occurrence across donors. A later analysis re-analyzed previously published TCR beta repertoires from 660 or so donors and added high-resolution HLA genotyping to study TCR occurrence patterns. HLA typing included class I and class II loci at four-digit resolution. In an earlier analysis of a few hundred of the donors, high-throughput TCR beta sequencing was used to judge whether each TCR beta V gene segment behaved as functional or pseudogenic. About 300 gigabases of sequencing data and tens of millions of unique TCR sequences were included in an early release covering several hundred HLA-typed donors. A later genetic analysis took genome-wide SNP genotypes for about 55% of the 666 donors and used that subset as a discovery cohort. To predict cytomegalovirus infection status, the study combined high-throughput TCR immunosequencing, statistical association of individual TCRs with disease status, and machine learning. Typing coverage varied by locus: roughly 620-640 donors for A, B, C, DRB1 and DQB1; 500 to 550 for DQA1; more than 600 for DPA1; about 450 for DPB1. Among the roughly 430 genotyped donors, around 81% belonged to the genetic ancestry cluster associated with self-reported Caucasian donors. Several DR-DQ haplotypes were treated as single units for association and clustering because of strong linkage in the cohort. The aim of the study was to test whether cataloging public T cell receptors could identify signatures of past pathogen exposure. Besides the first cohort of about 730 subjects, a separate validation cohort made up of 95 to 150 different subjects was used.

The paper's findings and limits, for the study overall: Assigning TCR associations to individual alleles was difficult when HLA alleles, especially DR and DQ, strongly co-occurred. A cluster of highly shared sequence variants was judged likely to be a technical artifact of the sequencing pipeline. Most CMV-associated TCR beta chains appeared to be HLA-restricted in a later analysis, and the HLA associations seemed to be driven largely by CMV exposure. The only immune exposure information available for the cohort was CMV serostatus. In a later genetic analysis, fewer N-insertions in productive TCRs were reported among donors in an Asian-associated ancestry cluster than the roughly 700-donor mean. Broadly in line with IMGT annotations, most TCR beta V segments showed up in productive rearrangements about 87% or about 30% of the time in an earlier analysis of several hundred of the donors. This cohort had only TCR beta chains sequenced, and the lack of alpha or paired-chain data limited which features could be detected. While some public TCRs were present in many individuals, most TCR sequences turned up only very rarely across donors. A later genetic analysis associated a missense DCLRE1C variant with V-gene and J-gene trimming of TCR beta chains, and an independent cohort replicated the association. Correlated functional status among segregating V segments might be attributable to linkage disequilibrium, but an unknown experimental factor could not be ruled out. Because some donors lacked HLA typing at each locus, the association tests relied only on the typed subset. A further reported finding was that TCR beta sequences accurately predicted the HLA-A and HLA-B alleles for most subjects in the first cohort. In a later analysis, several top co-occurrence clusters were reported to appear linked to parvovirus B19, influenza, CMV and Epstein-Barr virus. A later analysis associated about 17,000 TCR beta sequences with specific HLA alleles at a false discovery rate of 0.05. Roughly uniform sequencing depth across donors was assumed in presence/absence analyses, although this assumption may not hold. In a later analysis, HLA-associated TCR beta chains showed more clonal expansion and lower generation probabilities than non-associated chains that were equally common. The study listed 164 TCR beta chains as associated with cytomegalovirus. In vitro tests confirmed that a few of the cytomegalovirus-associated TCR beta chains recognize cytomegalovirus antigens. In both the original and validation cohorts, the classifier was reported to diagnose cytomegalovirus status with high specificity and sensitivity. A later analysis found that TCR association rates varied across HLA loci, with DRB1 alleles showing the most associated TCRs and HLA-C alleles the fewest. The authors suggested that the approach could potentially be generalized to other disease states and immunological phenotypes. Because counts were too low, some 16 rarely observed V segments, including chromosome 9 orphons, were excluded from the earlier analysis of 587 of the donors.

The library was obtained by the immunoSEQ multiplex PCR assay. For the multiplex PCR, a mixture combining 60 forward primers for TCR Vbeta segments and 13 reverse primers for TCR Jbeta segments was used. The CDR3 region of rearranged TCR beta genes was amplified from genomic DNA with a multiplex PCR assay. The Illumina HiSeq System was used to sequence the amplified TCR beta libraries as 87-base-pair reads. The published analysis was carried out like this. Across the 500 to 700 repertoires, a later analysis counted 78 million or so unique TCR beta chains, about 10 million of which were shared by at least two donors. Raw reads were error-corrected and collapsed into unique sequences with a nearest-neighbor algorithm that merged closely related sequences to remove PCR and sequencing errors. To assign V, D and J gene segments, CDR3 sequences were aligned to IMGT reference sequences. Each retained sequence needed at least a six-nucleotide match to both a V gene segment and a J gene segment. Rearrangements were called productive when the CDR3 lacked stop codons and stayed in frame with V and J; all others were non-productive. CDR3 was defined according to IMGT convention as the region running from the second conserved V-encoded cysteine to the conserved J-encoded phenylalanine. Sequences without an unambiguous match to a single V gene segment were excluded from the earlier analysis of about 600 of the donors. An earlier analysis of fewer than 750 of the donors classified V segments as functional when productive rearrangements were above 56.7% and as segregating when the standard deviation between donors was above 5%. A statistical classification framework was built for diagnosing cytomegalovirus status from the catalog of TCR beta chain sequences. In a later analysis, V and J genes were assigned by comparing TCR nucleotide sequences against IMGT/GENE-DB human TR gene sequences. The TCRdist pipeline was used in a later analysis to assign CDR3 sequences and most-parsimonious VDJ recombination scenarios. In a later analysis, each TCR beta chain was defined by its CDR3 amino acid sequence together with its V-gene family, and reads without a unique V-gene family were excluded. To address suspected cross-contamination and a sequencing artifact, a later analysis removed 550 to 750 highly shared, low-generation-probability nucleotide sequences. For each public chain, a later analysis derived a clonal expansion index from normalized ranks of inferred template counts within each repertoire. Generation probabilities in a later analysis came from a VDJ recombination model fitted to out-of-frame rearrangements, and those results were checked against IGoR. In a later analysis, TCR-TCR, TCR-HLA and TCR-CMV co-occurrence was scored with hypergeometric tests, and a repertoire-size bias correction was applied to TCR pairs. To estimate false discovery rates, a later analysis permuted the HLA or CMV assignments 20 times. A later analysis grouped co-occurring TCRs with DBSCAN, adding TCRdist sequence similarity when clustering within HLA-allele-positive subsets. Repertoires with fewer than 30,000 or more than 120,000 public chains were left out of co-occurrence clustering, as were five repertoires with anomalous nucleotide sharing. Entries here come from immuneACCESS through TCRdb and include only in-frame sequences with V and J called. Some clones fail to appear in such tables; in the studies checked, an unresolved V gene covers under half of the shortfall, and the cause of the remainder is unknown. The DNA gave D and trimming, while V, J and clone size come from that table. This sample lists 200,000 to 250,000 clones; about 89% were detected once. About 1% of the sample goes to the ten largest clones.

This TCR was sampled from a woman aged 18-29 years in good health and CMV-seronegative. Material for sequencing was PBMCs.

CDR3 protein: CASSGREGRGDTQYF. The DNA is as follows: TGTGCCAGTAGTGGGCGGGAGGGCCGGGGAGATACGCAGTATTTT. The chain is assembled from TRBV19 and TRBJ2-3; 9 of the junction bases match TRBD2. The V end gives up 5 bases and the J end 5 bases, leaving 8 bases in the junction not matched to a gene. Sequences LNHDA (CDR1) and SQIVND (CDR2) are obtained from the germline V gene (reference sequence). The CDR3 sequence holds 15 residues, the cysteine and phenylalanine included. Just CDR3 DNA is preserved here, 45 bases in frame from base 1.